This TCR beta chain stems from a study of T cell repertoires in cytomegalovirus infection. Study summary: It can be stated that public TCR beta signatures indicated CMV infection as well as a matching HLA type.

The study's findings and limits: Using cumulative public TCR beta family frequency, the authors identified those who carried CMV together with the relevant HLA.

Germline-derived CDR1 and CDR2 are LGHDT and YNNKEL (reference sequence). The CDR3 contains 16 residues. V gave up 0 bases and J gave up 4 bases; unmatched junction bases: 7. Note on this clonotype: Its antigen is unidentified.

In TCRdb, the reads were re-called with MiXCR into one record per CDR3 protein. Here the sample spans approximately 290,000 distinct CDR3 sequences, more than 20% being singletons. The sequencing sample was made of PBMCs. This rearrangement joins TRBV3-1 to TRBJ2-7; 9 nucleotides agree with TRBD2. The receptor was derived from a human donor in good health (CMV status not recorded). Some clones in this sample may be carry-over from other donors' samples. Written as DNA, the CDR3 is TGTGCCAGCAGCCAAGATCGACTAGCGGTGGTATACGAGCAGTACTTC. Encoded protein: CASSQDRLAVVYEQYF.